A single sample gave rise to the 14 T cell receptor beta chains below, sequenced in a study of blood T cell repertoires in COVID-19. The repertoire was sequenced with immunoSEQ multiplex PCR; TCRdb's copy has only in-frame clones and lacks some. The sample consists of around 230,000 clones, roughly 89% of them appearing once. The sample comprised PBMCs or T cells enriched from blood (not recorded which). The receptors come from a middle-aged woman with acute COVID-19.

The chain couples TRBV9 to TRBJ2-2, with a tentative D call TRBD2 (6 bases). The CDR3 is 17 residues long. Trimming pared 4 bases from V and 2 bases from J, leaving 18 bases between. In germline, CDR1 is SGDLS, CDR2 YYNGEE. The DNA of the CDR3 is TGTGCCAGCAGCCCTCCCGGGGGAGAGAGCAACACCGGGGAGCTGTTTTTT. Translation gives CASSPPGGESNTGELFF.

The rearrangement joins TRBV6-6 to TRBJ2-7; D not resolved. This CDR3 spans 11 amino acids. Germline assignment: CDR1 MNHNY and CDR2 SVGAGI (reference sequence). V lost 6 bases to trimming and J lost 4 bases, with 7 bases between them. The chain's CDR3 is CASSHKYEQYF. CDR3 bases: TGTGCCAGCAGCCACAAGTACGAGCAGTACTTC.

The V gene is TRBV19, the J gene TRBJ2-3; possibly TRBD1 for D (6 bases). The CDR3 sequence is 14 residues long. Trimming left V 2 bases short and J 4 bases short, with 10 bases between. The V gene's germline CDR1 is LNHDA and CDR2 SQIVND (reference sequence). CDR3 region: CASSIRGTADTQYF. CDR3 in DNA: TGTGCCAGTAGTATAAGGGGGACCGCAGATACGCAGTATTTT.

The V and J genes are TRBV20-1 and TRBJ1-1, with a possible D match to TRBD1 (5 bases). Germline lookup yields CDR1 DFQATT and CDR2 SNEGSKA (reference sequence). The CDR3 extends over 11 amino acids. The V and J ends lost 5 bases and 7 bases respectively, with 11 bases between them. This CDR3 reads CSARQSGEAFF. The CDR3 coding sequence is TGCAGTGCTCGACAGTCAGGTGAAGCTTTCTTT.

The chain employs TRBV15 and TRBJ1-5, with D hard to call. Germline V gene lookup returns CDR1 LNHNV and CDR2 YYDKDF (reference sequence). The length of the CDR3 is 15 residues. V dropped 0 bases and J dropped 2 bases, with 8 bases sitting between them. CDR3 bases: TGTGCCACCAGCAGAGATATAATTCGCAATCAGCCCCAGCATTTT. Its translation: CATSRDIIRNQPQHF.

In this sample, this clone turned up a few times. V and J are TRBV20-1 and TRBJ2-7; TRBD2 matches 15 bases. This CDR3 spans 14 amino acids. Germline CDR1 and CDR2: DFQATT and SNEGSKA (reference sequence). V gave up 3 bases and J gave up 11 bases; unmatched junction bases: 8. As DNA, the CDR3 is TGCAGTGCTAGTCGGGGACTAGCGGGGGGTCTGGAGTACTTC. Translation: CSASRGLAGGLEYF.

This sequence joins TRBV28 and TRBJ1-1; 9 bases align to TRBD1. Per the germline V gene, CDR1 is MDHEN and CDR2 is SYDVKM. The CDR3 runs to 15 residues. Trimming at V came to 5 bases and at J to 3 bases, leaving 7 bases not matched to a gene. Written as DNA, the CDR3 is TGTGCCAGCAGTCGAGTGGGACAGGGTGACACTGAAGCTTTCTTT. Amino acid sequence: CASSRVGQGDTEAFF.

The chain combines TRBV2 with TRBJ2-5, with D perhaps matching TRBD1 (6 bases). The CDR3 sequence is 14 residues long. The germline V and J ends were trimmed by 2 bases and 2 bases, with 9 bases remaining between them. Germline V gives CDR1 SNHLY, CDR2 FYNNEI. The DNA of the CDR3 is TGTGCCAGCAGTGAAAGGGGGAGTCAAGAGACCCAGTACTTC. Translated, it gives CASSERGSQETQYF.

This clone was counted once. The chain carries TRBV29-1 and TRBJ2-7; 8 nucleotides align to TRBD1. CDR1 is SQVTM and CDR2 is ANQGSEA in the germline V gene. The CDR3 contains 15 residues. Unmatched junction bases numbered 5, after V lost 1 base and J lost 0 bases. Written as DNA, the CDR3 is TGCAGCGTTGAAGGGGGACAGGTGAGCTCCTACGAGCAGTACTTC. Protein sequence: CSVEGGQVSSYEQYF.

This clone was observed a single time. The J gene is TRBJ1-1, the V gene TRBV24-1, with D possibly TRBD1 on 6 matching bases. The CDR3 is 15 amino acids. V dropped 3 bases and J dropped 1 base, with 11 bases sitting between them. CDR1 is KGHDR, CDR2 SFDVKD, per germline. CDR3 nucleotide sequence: TGTGCCACCAGTGATGGCAAGACAGGGAACACTGAAGCTTTCTTT. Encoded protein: CATSDGKTGNTEAFF.

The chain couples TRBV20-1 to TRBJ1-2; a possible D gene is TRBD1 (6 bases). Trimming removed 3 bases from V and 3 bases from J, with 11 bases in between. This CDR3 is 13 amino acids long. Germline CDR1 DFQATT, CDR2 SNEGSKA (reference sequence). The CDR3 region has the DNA TGCAGTGCTAGTGGCAGGGGAGACTATGGCTACACCTTC. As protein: CSASGRGDYGYTF.

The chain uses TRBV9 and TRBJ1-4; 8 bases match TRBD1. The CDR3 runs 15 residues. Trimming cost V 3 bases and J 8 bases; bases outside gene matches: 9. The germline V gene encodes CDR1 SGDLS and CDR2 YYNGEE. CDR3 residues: CASSGGDRGREKLFF. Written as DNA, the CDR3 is TGTGCCAGCAGCGGTGGAGACAGGGGTAGGGAAAAACTGTTTTTT.

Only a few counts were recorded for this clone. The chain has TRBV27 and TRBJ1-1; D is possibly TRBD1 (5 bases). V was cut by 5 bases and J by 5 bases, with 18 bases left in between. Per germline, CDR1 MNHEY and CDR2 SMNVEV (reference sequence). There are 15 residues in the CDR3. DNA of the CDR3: TGTGCCAGCAGTGGGGCTGGGGTGCTCGGGACTGAAGCTTTCTTT. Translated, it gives CASSGAGVLGTEAFF.

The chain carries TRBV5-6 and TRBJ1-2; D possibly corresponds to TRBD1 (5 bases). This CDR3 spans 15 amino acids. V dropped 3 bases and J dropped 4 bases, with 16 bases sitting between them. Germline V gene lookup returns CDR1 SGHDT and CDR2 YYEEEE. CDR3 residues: CASSSLRAGSYGYTF. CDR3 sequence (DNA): TGTGCCAGCAGCTCCCTTAGGGCAGGGTCCTATGGCTACACCTTC.